Listed here is a single T cell receptor (beta chain). A multiplex PCR was run with 60 Vbeta primers and 13 Jbeta primers. TCRdb's copy holds only in-frame clones and misses some; the assay was immunoSEQ multiplex PCR. The sample lists about 150,000 clones; roughly 80% were seen once. This sample stems from a study of cytomegalovirus exposure and HLA in healthy donors. This receptor was taken from a woman between 40 and 55 years old in good health and CMV-seropositive. Sequencing input: PBMCs.

The CDR3 DNA sequence: TGCGCCAGCAGCCCTAGTGGGCTGCCCGGGGCCGGGGAGCTGTTTTTT. Translated, it gives CASSPSGLPGAGELFF. The gene calls are TRBV5-1 and TRBJ2-2, with a tentative D call TRBD2 (5 bases). The V gene lost 4 bases and the J gene lost 6 bases, with 19 bases spanning the gap. The CDR3 covers 16 residues. The V gene's germline CDR1 is SGHRS and CDR2 YFSETQ.